One sample yielded the 18 T cell receptor beta chains listed below, sequenced in a study of identical twins listed by TCRdb under 2016. The receptor library was made with 5' RACE. Sequencing used an Illumina HiSeq 2000. In-frame beta chains were kept once TCRdb had trimmed the public reads at Q25 with fastp and called clones with MiXCR. When rows share a CDR3 protein, they turn into one entry using the most common DNA and genes. Present in this sample are approximately 670,000 distinct CDR3 sequences, approximately 6.1% of which were seen just once. The top ten clonotypes cover 1.5% to 2% of the sample. Sequenced: naive T cells sorted from blood. In the paper's terms, the cell subset or site label means: cells isolated with a human naive T-cell isolation kit. These receptors all stem from a young man in good health.

This clonotype was picked up many times. The rearrangement joins TRBV25-1 to TRBJ1-1; 8 bases line up with TRBD1. The V segment lost 3 bases and the J segment 0 bases; nucleotides outside the gene matches: 6. Germline assignment: CDR1 MGHDK and CDR2 SYGVNS. CDR3 length: 16 amino acids. In DNA, the CDR3 is TGTGCCAGCAGTGACCCCGGACAGGGCGTGAACACTGAAGCTTTCTTT. The encoded protein is CASSDPGQGVNTEAFF.

This clonotype was found a few times. This chain links TRBV25-1 with TRBJ1-2; the match to TRBD1 covers 7 bases. The CDR3 has 15 residues. Losses at the gene ends were 4 bases for V and 8 bases for J; bases not matched to a gene: 13. CDR1 and CDR2 from the germline V gene are MGHDK and SYGVNS. CDR3: CASSAVGTAPWGYTF. CDR3 in DNA: TGTGCCAGCAGTGCTGTAGGGACAGCTCCTTGGGGCTACACCTTC.

This clonotype has at least ten counts. The chain carries TRBV29-1 and TRBJ2-3; perhaps TRBD1 as D (6 bases). Germline CDR1 is SQVTM and CDR2 is ANQGSEA. V was cut by 3 bases and J by 4 bases, with 8 bases left in between. The CDR3 has 12 residues. For the CDR3, the DNA is TGCAGCGTTGACGAGGGGGCAGATACGCAGTATTTT. Amino acid sequence: CSVDEGADTQYF.

This clonotype showed up many times. The chain recombines TRBV5-1 with TRBJ1-5, with 10 positions matching TRBD1. Looked up from germline, CDR1 is SGHRS and CDR2 is YFSETQ. Losses at the gene ends were 3 bases for V and 5 bases for J; bases not matched to a gene: 2. This CDR3 comprises 14 residues. The DNA of the CDR3 is TGCGCCAGCAGCTATGGGACAGGGGATCAGCCCCAGCATTTT. It is translated as CASSYGTGDQPQHF.

Remarks on this clonotype: With a much larger clone just one base away, this may be a read error. The chain's CDR3 is CGSSPGQGWTGELFF. CDR3 bases: TGTGGCAGCAGCCCGGGACAGGGTTGGACCGGGGAGCTGTTTTTT. V and J are TRBV7-3 and TRBJ2-2; 9 bases fit TRBD1. The CDR3 length is 15 residues. The germline CDR1 and CDR2 sequences are SGHTA and FQGTGA.

A few counts support this clonotype. The chain uses TRBV6-1 and TRBJ2-1; the match to TRBD2 covers 14 bases. Germline-derived CDR1 and CDR2 are MNHNS and SASEGT. V dropped 6 bases and J dropped 8; count of bases not matched to a gene: 3. The CDR3 runs to 14 residues. CDR3 coding DNA: TGTGCCAGCAGCGGGACTAGCGGGAGCTATGAGCAGTTCTTC. Translating gives CASSGTSGSYEQFF.

This clonotype was picked up a small number of times. The V gene is TRBV29-1, the J gene TRBJ1-5; D ambiguous. This CDR3 is built from 14 residues. In germline, CDR1 is SQVTM, CDR2 ANQGSEA. V was trimmed by 2 bases and J by 2 bases, leaving 10 bases between them. DNA of the CDR3: TGCAGCGTTGAATCTGGAGAAGGCAATCAGCCCCAGCATTTT. The encoded protein is CSVESGEGNQPQHF.

There are many counts of this clonotype. Here the CDR3 DNA reads TGCAGCGTTGAAGATAGGGTTGAAGCTTTCTTT. Its translation is CSVEDRVEAFF. This chain connects TRBV29-1 to TRBJ1-1, with D unresolved. V lost 0 bases and J 7 bases, leaving 6 bases between the germline ends. CDR3 length: 11 residues. The germline gives CDR1 SQVTM, CDR2 ANQGSEA. Variable domain in full (rest from reference TRBV29-1 and TRBJ1-1): SAVISQKPSRDICQRGTSLTIQCQVDSQVTMMFWYRQQPGQSLTLIATANQGSEATYESGFVIDKFPISRPNLTFSTLTVSNMSPEDSSIYLCSVEDRVEAFFGQGTRLTVV.

Ten or more counts support this clonotype. At one boundary the junction diverges from the germline segment, which might be a read error. This chain joins TRBV12-3 or TRBV12-4 and TRBJ2-3; D call uncertain. CDR3 size: 14 residues. The CDR3 region is CASRSAPSIDTQYF. Written as DNA, the CDR3 is TGTGCCAGCAGAAGCGCCCCGAGCATAGATACGCAGTATTTT.

The rearrangement links TRBV6-2 or TRBV6-3 to TRBJ2-7; possible D gene TRBD1, 6 bases. The CDR3 sequence is 15 residues long. From germline, CDR1 is MNHEY and CDR2 SVGEGT. CDR3 sequence (DNA): TGTGCCGGCAGTTACGAACAGGGTGAGCCCTACGAGCAGTACGTC. It specifies CAGSYEQGEPYEQYV.

This clonotype was found many times. The chain couples TRBV20-1 to TRBJ2-3; either TRBD1 or TRBD2 may supply D (6 bases each). With 7 bases removed from V and 4 bases from J, the gap between germline ends came to 18 bases. Germline CDR1 and CDR2: DFQATT and SNEGSKA (reference sequence). The CDR3 covers 14 residues. CDR3 protein: CSVHGGLGSDTQYF. The DNA of the CDR3 is TGCAGTGTCCATGGGGGGCTAGGCTCAGATACGCAGTATTTT.

The sample holds a few counts of this clonotype. V gene TRBV11-2 combines with J gene TRBJ2-2; D remains unclear. Between the trimmed V and J ends, which lost 4 bases and 7 bases, there was a span of 7 bases. The CDR3 has 12 residues. Germline V CDR1 and CDR2: SGHAT, FQNNGV. The CDR3 sequence is CASSYTSGELFF. The DNA of the CDR3 is TGTGCCAGCAGCTACACAAGCGGGGAGCTGTTTTTT.

This clonotype came up many times. The V call is TRBV21-1, the J call TRBJ2-6; the D call of TRBD1 is as the table states it, not checked on the DNA. TRBV21-1 is a listed pseudogene. This CDR3 contains 16 residues. CDR3 sequence (DNA): TGTGCCAGCAGCAAAAGGGGGGTCTCTGGGGCCAACGTCCTGACTTTC. It codes for CASSKRGVSGANVLTF.

The chain recombines TRBV5-5 with TRBJ2-7, with TRBD2 identical over 8 bases. The V segment lost 5 bases and the J segment 7 bases; nucleotides outside the gene matches: 14. Germline lookup yields CDR1 SGHKS and CDR2 YYEKEE (reference sequence). This CDR3 is built from 15 residues. The CDR3 region is CASSSREGLIPEQYF. Written as DNA, the CDR3 is TGTGCCAGCAGTAGTCGGGAGGGGTTAATTCCGGAGCAGTACTTC.

Ten or more counts support this clonotype. V usage is TRBV9 and J usage is TRBJ2-2, with D perhaps TRBD2 (6 bases). The germline V gene has CDR1 SGDLS and CDR2 YYNGEE. This CDR3 is 15 amino acids long. The ends were cut back, 6 bases at V and 7 bases at J, with 19 bases in the middle. CDR3 sequence: CASTLGGIGLGELFF. The CDR3 nucleotides read TGTGCCAGCACCTTGGGGGGAATTGGTCTCGGGGAGCTGTTTTTT.

The chain couples TRBV27 to TRBJ2-1; 13 bases align to TRBD2. In germline, CDR1 is MNHEY, CDR2 SMNVEV (reference sequence). The V segment lost 6 bases and the J segment 7 bases; nucleotides outside the gene matches: 9. The CDR3 extends over 16 amino acids. DNA of the CDR3: TGTGCCAGCAGCCTTCCGGGACTAGCGGGACGGAATGAGCAGTTCTTC. Encoded protein: CASSLPGLAGRNEQFF.

Only a few counts were recorded for this clonotype. The chain uses TRBV3-1 and TRBJ2-5; D call uncertain. Per the germline V gene, CDR1 is LGHDT and CDR2 is YNNKEL (reference sequence). The V and J ends lost 2 bases and 5 bases respectively, with 18 bases between them. The CDR3 contains 16 residues. The CDR3, as DNA: TGTGCCAGCAGCCAAATCGACGGGTTCAGGAAGGAGACCCAGTACTTC. It encodes CASSQIDGFRKETQYF.

This clonotype has a handful of counts. The chain has TRBV7-9 and TRBJ2-6; D tentatively reads TRBD1 or TRBD2 (5 bases each). V lost 10 bases and J lost 4, with 11 bases in between. In germline, CDR1 is SEHNR, CDR2 FQNEAQ (reference sequence). The CDR3 covers 13 residues. The CDR3 coding sequence is TGTGCCATAGAGGGGTCGGGGGCCAACGTCCTGACTTTC. Translation: CAIEGSGANVLTF.